This passage covers 13 T cell receptor beta chains from one sample sequenced in a study of identical twins. MiXCR was run by TCRdb on the 5' RACE reads, yielding one entry per CDR3 protein. This sample has 300,000 to 400,000 distinct CDR3 sequences, with 10% to 15% found just once. This sample was shared with a second study, whose subject was yellow fever vaccine responses in identical twins.

Sequencing input: CD8+ T cells sorted from blood. These receptor sequences come from a woman under 30 in good health.

This clonotype was counted at least ten times. V usage is TRBV29-1 and J usage is TRBJ2-1; D is ambiguous. This CDR3 is built from 15 residues. The V and J ends lost 3 bases and 7 bases respectively, with 19 bases between them. Germline V gives CDR1 SQVTM, CDR2 ANQGSEA. In nucleotides, the CDR3 is TGCAGCGTTGAGGTAGCACTTTTCTCGCGGAATGAGCAGTTCTTC. This codes for CSVEVALFSRNEQFF.

This clonotype has only a few counts. The chain is built from TRBV19 and TRBJ2-5, with D perhaps TRBD1 (6 bases). The CDR3 totals 14 residues. V was clipped by 0 bases and J by 1 base, with 6 bases between them. Germline V gene sequence: CDR1 LNHDA, CDR2 SQIVND (reference sequence). As DNA, the CDR3 is TGTGCCAGTAGTATAGAGGGGGCCCAAGAGACCCAGTACTTC. Translating it yields CASSIEGAQETQYF.

The chain uses TRBV12-3 or TRBV12-4 and TRBJ2-2; 8 bases align to TRBD2. The junction had 8 bases not matched to a gene; V was cut back by 7 bases and J by 1 base. The CDR3 has 16 amino acids. CDR3 in amino acids: CASTSRGGKNTGELFF. The CDR3 DNA sequence: TGTGCCAGCACCTCTCGGGGGGGGAAGAACACCGGGGAGCTGTTTTTT.

In its sample, this clonotype was seen many times. This chain links TRBV2 with TRBJ2-1; D could derive from TRBD1 or TRBD2 (5 bases each). Germline CDR1 and CDR2: SNHLY and FYNNEI. Trimming stripped 10 bases from V and 0 bases from J, with 19 bases between. The CDR3 totals 16 residues. CDR3 nucleotide sequence: TGTGCCACGAGAGGGGAAGGCCCTAGCTCCTACAATGAGCAGTTCTTC. This encodes CATRGEGPSSYNEQFF.

The chain recombines TRBV29-1 with TRBJ2-3; TRBD2 might be the D (5 bases). The V end was cut by 4 bases, the J end by 0 bases, with 11 bases between. From germline, CDR1 is SQVTM and CDR2 ANQGSEA. This CDR3 has 14 amino acids. CDR3 sequence: CSVVRADSTDTQYF. Here the CDR3 DNA reads TGCAGCGTTGTAAGAGCGGATAGCACAGATACGCAGTATTTT.

This clonotype appeared a few times. The J gene is TRBJ2-3, the V gene TRBV28; unclear D gene. The V gene lost 6 bases and the J gene lost 6 bases, with 10 bases spanning the gap. Per the germline V gene, CDR1 is MDHEN and CDR2 is SYDVKM. There are 12 residues in the CDR3. In nucleotides, the CDR3 is TGTGCCAGCAGATGGACGGGCGATACGCAGTATTTT. Its translation is CASRWTGDTQYF. The full variable domain, with the rest looked up from reference TRBV28 and TRBJ2-3, is DVKVTQSSRYLVKRTGEKVFLECVQDMDHENMFWYRQDPGLGLRLIYFSYDVKMKEKGDIPEGYSVSREKKERFSLILESASTNQTSMYLCASRWTGDTQYFGPGTRLTVL.

This clonotype was observed a few times. The chain links TRBV6-1 to TRBJ2-1; D unresolved. The germline CDR1 and CDR2 sequences are MNHNS and SASEGT. V was cut by 3 bases and J by 7 bases, with 7 bases left in between. The CDR3 extends over 12 amino acids. Here the CDR3 DNA reads TGTGCCAGCAGTGATCAGGAGAATGAGCAGTTCTTC. It translates to CASSDQENEQFF.

The J gene is TRBJ1-4, the V gene TRBV28, with D maybe TRBD1 (6 bases). Germline-derived CDR1 and CDR2 are MDHEN and SYDVKM. This CDR3 is 16 amino acids long. Trimming left V 2 bases short and J 7 bases short, with 17 bases between. CDR3 region: CASSLPPTGEGEKLFF. The CDR3, as DNA: TGTGCCAGCAGTTTACCCCCGACAGGCGAAGGTGAAAAACTGTTTTTT.

This sequence joins TRBV5-6 and TRBJ2-1, with D uncertain. Deletions cut 5 bases from V and 4 bases from J, with 16 bases between. CDR1 SGHDT and CDR2 YYEEEE come from the germline V gene. This CDR3 comprises 15 residues. The CDR3: CASSSTFNSYNEQFF. The CDR3 nucleotides are TGTGCCAGCAGTTCAACCTTTAACTCATACAATGAGCAGTTCTTC.

This clonotype has a handful of counts. J is TRBJ1-2 and V is TRBV12-3 or TRBV12-4; TRBD1 matches 9 bases. The CDR3 is made up of 17 amino acids. With 0 bases clipped from V and 4 bases from J, the junction kept 9 bases outside the gene matches. The CDR3 sequence: CASSLARTGGESYGYTF. CDR3 in DNA: TGTGCCAGCAGTTTAGCCCGCACAGGGGGCGAATCCTATGGCTACACCTTC.

This clonotype was counted between two and nine times. This chain joins TRBV7-3 and TRBJ2-2; 14 nucleotides align to TRBD2. With V trimmed by 4 bases and J by 3 bases, 13 bases remained unmatched. Germline V lookup: CDR1 SGHTA, CDR2 FQGTGA. The CDR3 contains 20 residues. The CDR3 sequence: CASSSRSTGLAGEDTGELFF. The CDR3 DNA reads TGTGCCAGCAGCTCAAGGTCGACGGGACTAGCGGGAGAAGACACCGGGGAGCTGTTTTTT.

This clonotype was recorded many times. The CDR3 loop is CSAFSGDGTEQFF. The CDR3 DNA is TGCAGCGCCTTTTCGGGGGATGGTACTGAGCAGTTCTTC. The chain joins TRBV29-1 to TRBJ2-1; maybe TRBD2 (6 bases). The CDR3 length is 13 residues. Germline CDR1 and CDR2: SQVTM and ANQGSEA. Trimming cost V 7 bases and J 9 bases, with 19 bases left between them.

Only a few counts were recorded for this clonotype. V and J are TRBV10-3 and TRBJ2-7; 7 nucleotides line up with TRBD1. Per the germline V gene, CDR1 is ENHRY and CDR2 is SYGVKD. With V trimmed by 11 bases and J by 1 base, 11 bases remained unmatched. There are 14 residues in the CDR3. DNA of the CDR3: TGTGCCGCCCGACAGGGTCGGCAGTCCTACGAGCAGTACGTC. Translated: CAARQGRQSYEQYV.